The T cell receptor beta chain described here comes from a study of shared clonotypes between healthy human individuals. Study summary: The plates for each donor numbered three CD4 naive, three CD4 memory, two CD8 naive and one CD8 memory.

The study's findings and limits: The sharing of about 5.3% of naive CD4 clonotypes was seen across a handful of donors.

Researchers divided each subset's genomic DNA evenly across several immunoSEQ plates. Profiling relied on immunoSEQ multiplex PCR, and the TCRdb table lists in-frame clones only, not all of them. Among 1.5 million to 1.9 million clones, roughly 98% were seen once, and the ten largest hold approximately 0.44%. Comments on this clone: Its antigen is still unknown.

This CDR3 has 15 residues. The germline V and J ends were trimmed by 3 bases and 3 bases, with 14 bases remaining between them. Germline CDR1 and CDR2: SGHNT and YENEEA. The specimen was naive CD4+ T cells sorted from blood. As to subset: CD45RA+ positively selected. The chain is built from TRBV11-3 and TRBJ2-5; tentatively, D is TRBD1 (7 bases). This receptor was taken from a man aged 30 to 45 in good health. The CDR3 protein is CASSFGQGGEETQYF. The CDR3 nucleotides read TGTGCCAGCAGCTTTGGGCAGGGGGGCGAAGAGACCCAGTACTTC.